This T cell receptor beta chain is drawn from a study of graft-versus-host responses after intestinal transplantation. Study-wide context: Each recipient received anti-thymocyte globulin induction, then tacrolimus and steroids for around 3 years.

Study-wide results and limits: The marrow of recipients harbored GvH clones, and ileum or blood showed some of them first.

As concerns this clone: The antigen is not known.

Germline V CDR1 and CDR2: MNHEY, SVGAGI. Trimming at V came to 2 bases and at J to 9 bases, leaving 8 bases not matched to a gene. This CDR3 has 15 residues. The data were produced by immunoSEQ multiplex PCR, yet TCRdb's version contains in-frame clones alone and is incomplete. The table has about 71,000 clones, 90% seen once. This receptor was identified in a human donor who received an intestinal transplant. The J gene is TRBJ2-2, the V gene TRBV6-5; 8 nucleotides match TRBD1. Sequences were derived from unstimulated CD8+ T cells sorted from spleen or lymph node cells, sampled before intestinal transplant. CDR3 sequence (DNA): TGTGCCAGCAGTTACCAAACAGGGGGAGTCAGGGAGCTGTTTTTT. Translated: CASSYQTGGVRELFF.